The entry below describes one TCR beta chain. What this receptor recognizes is not known. Base-call qualities are not available, and no considerably larger clone is one nucleotide away. The donors were healthy, HIV-negative adults who had no recently reported acute infections or vaccinations. Every donor was a Caucasian adult residing in Nashville, Tennessee, USA. CD4+ T cells were enriched through magnetic negative selection, after which naive cells were positively selected on CD45RA and the remaining negative fraction served as the memory subset. After blood collection by leukapheresis, PBMCs were isolated using Ficoll-Histopaque density gradient centrifugation and then cryopreserved in the vapor phase of liquid nitrogen. Analytical flow cytometry was used to check the purity and quantity of every magnetically sorted T cell population. Genomic DNA was isolated from every sorted fraction and measured by UV absorbance on a Nanodrop 2000c.

TCR CDR3 regions were amplified from genomic DNA by multiplex PCR using the deep immunoSEQ assay. Genomic DNA extracted from each cell subset was distributed evenly over all wells of several immunoSEQ 96-well plates, and each plate served as one replicate. Each replicate PCR for sorted subsets received about 180 ng genomic DNA, equal to 28,000 or so T cell genomes. Purified libraries were quantified with a Qubit 3.0 fluorometer, sized on a Bioanalyzer 2100, and re-quantified with the KAPA Library Quantification kit. Every immunoSEQ 96-well plate was sequenced on a separate single-read 150-cycle Illumina NextSeq 550 flow cell. The authors processed their data as follows. Because the immunoSEQ output held only junctional sequences and lacked quality scores, the filtering could not match the filtering applied to full-length reads. To assign V/J genes and CDR3, sequences were annotated using PyIR, a Python wrapper for IgBLAST v1.9, with IMGT germline references. Reads were filtered out if the reads had weak V/J assignments (E-value above 1e-6), no CDR3, stop codons, out-of-frame junctions, or ambiguous translated residues. V3J clonotypes were defined by identical inferred V gene, J gene, and CDR3 amino acid sequence. Percentage overlap between repertoires was calculated by dividing the number of shared unique clonotypes by the size of the smaller repertoire. Repertoire richness was assessed with RTK rarefaction, the Chao1 estimator, and Recon v2.1 estimates of unobserved clonotypes. Generation probabilities were computed with OLGA for all TCRbeta clonotypes obtained by the gDNA method from several donors. TCRdb provides this immuneACCESS table in a form limited to in-frame rearrangements. Some clones are lacking; in checked studies, under half of them reflect an unresolved V gene, and why the rest are absent is not known. The V and J calls and clone size were taken over from that table, and D and trimming were inferred from the DNA. For this sample the table gives some 1.5 million clones, of which roughly 97% were detected only once. The ten largest clones capture more than 0.9% of the sample.

The data are from a study of shared clonotypes between healthy human individuals (dated by TCRdb to 2020 to 2022). Background on the whole study: The cohort comprised a couple of women and a few men aged 18 to 49 years. For each donor, three plates each were used for CD4 naive and CD4 memory, two plates were used for CD8 naive, and one plate was used for CD8 memory. The study deeply sequenced blood TCR repertoires of about 5 healthy adults to estimate repertoire size and the extent of clonotype sharing between individuals. Different laboratories and diverse techniques were used to prepare libraries and sequence TCR repertoires, to increase sequencing depth and limit assay-specific biases. Per donor, leukapheresis produced somewhere between about 0.94 and 9 billion PBMCs.

The germline V gene (reference sequence) provides CDR1 GTSNPN and CDR2 SVGIG. The cysteine opens and the phenylalanine closes a CDR3 of 13 amino acids. The read is trimmed to its CDR3 DNA, 39 bases read in frame from base 1. Trimming costs V 2 bases and J 1 base, and their ends lie 8 bases apart. The investigation overall reported the following: Because the study included only a small number of donors, the genetic and exposure-history diversity represented was limited. Naive subsets generally had larger estimated clonotype richness than memory subsets did. Sharing across several donors was observed for approximately 5% of naive CD4, 3.5% of naive CD8, over 2% of memory CD4, and around 0.4% of memory CD8 clonotypes. Pairwise subsampling indicated that sequencing depth was expected to affect the degree of clonotype sharing among donors. Clonotypes shared by all four sorted-subset donors showed higher generation probabilities than non-shared clonotypes. Sampling was restricted to blood, and TCR repertoires in tissues likely differ from the TCR repertoires found in blood. Even with the large sequencing depth, rarefaction of the sorted-subset datasets indicated that sequencing was incomplete.

This receptor was obtained from a man between 25 and 39 years old in good health. The receptor chain draws on TRBV30 and TRBJ2-5; the D gene cannot be resolved reliably. What was sequenced was naive CD4+ T cells sorted from blood. The sample's cell subset or site label is to be understood as: CD45RA+ positively selected. The CDR3 is CAWSRRFQETQYF. Here is the DNA: TGTGCCTGGAGTCGTAGGTTCCAAGAGACCCAGTACTTC.